Listed below are T cell receptor beta chains from one sample, sequenced in a study of T-cell reconstitution after alpha-beta-depleted transplantation in children. TCRdb fed the PCR reads into MiXCR, producing one record per CDR3 protein. The sample has approximately 300,000 distinct CDR3 sequences; around a tenth are singletons. Sequences were derived from peripheral blood, sampled 180 days after TCRalphabeta/CD19-depleted stem cell transplant. These receptors came from a male patient between 2 and 15 years old who had a stem cell transplant for chronic granulomatous disease, so the T cells may come from the graft donor. Each CDR3 is given with its conserved first and last residue. A D gene is named only where the DNA matches it firmly. Expanded clones get a size class; other rows say once, few or many, or leave the size out.

D | J | V | size | DNA | CDR3
- | TRBJ2-3 | TRBV6-4 | many | TGTGCCAGCAGTGACTCGCTGGGGACGGGCTTTCAAGATACGCAGTATTTT | CASSDSLGTGFQDTQYF
- | TRBJ2-1 | TRBV28 | many | TGTGCCAGCAGTTTAGACGGCAGTCGTAATGAGCAGTTCTTC | CASSLDGSRNEQFF
- | TRBJ2-5 | TRBV5-1 | many | TGCGCCAGCACCCCCCGGGCCCTTCAAGAGACCCAGTACTTC | CASTPRALQETQYF
- | TRBJ2-2 | TRBV3-1 | - | TGTGCCAGCAGCAATAAAGACAGGGCTTGCTCGAACGGGGGAGGTCGCGACACCGGGGAGCTGTTTTTT | CASSNKDRACSNGGGRDTGELFF
TRBD2 | TRBJ2-2 | TRBV12-3/TRBV12-4 | many | TGTGCCAGCAGTGCCTTGCGGGGGGCCCCCGGGGAGCTGTTTTTT | CASSALRGAPGELFF
- | TRBJ2-1 | TRBV19 | - | TGTGCCGCGGGCGGCAGCTCCTACAATGAGCAGTTCTTC | CAAGGSSYNEQFF
- | TRBJ2-3 | TRBV27 | many | TGTGCCAGCAGTTTAATCCAGGGGAACACAGATACGCAGTATTTT | CASSLIQGNTDTQYF
- | TRBJ1-1 | TRBV5-5 | many | TGTGCCAGCACCCTAGGGTTTGAAGCTTTCTTT | CASTLGFEAFF
- | TRBJ2-1 | TRBV5-6 | many | TGTGCCAGCAGCTTAATAAGCGTTCGCTCCTACAATGAGCAGTTCTTC | CASSLISVRSYNEQFF
- | TRBJ2-5 | TRBV10-3 | many | TGTGCCATCAGTGGGGGCGGAGAGACCCAGTACTTC | CAISGGGETQYF